What follows is one TCR beta chain and its context. This sample was included in a study of blood T cell repertoires in COVID-19. On the study more broadly: COVID-19 samples from acute and convalescent phases originated in the United States, Italy and Spain. Nucleic acid was either cDNA or gDNA, and it came from T cells, B-cell-depleted T cells, or PBMCs.

Per the original methods: Reference gene primer amplification gave nucleated cell count estimates. Repertoires were generated with immunoSEQ multiplex PCR, while TCRdb's copy carries only in-frame clones and drops some. The DNA was the basis for D and trimming; V, J and clone size are from that table. The profile shows over 150,000 clones, 80% to 90% of them singletons. The V end was cut by 2 bases, the J end by 1 base, with 17 bases between. The CDR3 is 16 residues long. The germline V gene encodes CDR1 GTSNPN and CDR2 SVGIG (reference sequence). This TCR was recovered from a man in his fifties or sixties with active or convalescent COVID-19. The specimen sequenced was peripheral blood. The rearrangement uses TRBV30 and TRBJ1-2, with D perhaps matching TRBD1 (6 bases). The CDR3 sequence is CAWSSLRQALNYGYTF. The CDR3 DNA is TGTGCCTGGAGTTCCCTAAGACAGGCCCTTAACTATGGCTACACCTTC. Filled out from reference TRBV30 and TRBJ1-2, the complete variable domain reads SQTIHQWPATLVQPVGSPLSLECTVEGTSNPNLYWYRQAAGRGLQLLFYSVGIGQISSEVPQNLSASRPQDRQFILSSKKLLLSDSGFYLCAWSSLRQALNYGYTFGSGTRLTVV.